This T cell receptor beta chain was sequenced for a study of cytomegalovirus exposure and HLA in healthy donors. In the study overall: A subsequent analysis stated that the 100 to 150 validation repertoires were run on the same platform as the approximately 710 first-cohort repertoires.

V was shortened by 6 bases and J by 2 bases, with 9 bases between the two germline ends. Germline assignment: CDR1 SQVTM and CDR2 ANQGSEA. The CDR3 loop spans 12 amino acids. Clones were read by immunoSEQ multiplex PCR, and TCRdb kept only the in-frame ones, dropping some. Among about 180,000 clones listed, roughly nine tenths were seen once. This sequence originates from a man aged 18 to 35 in good health and CMV-seropositive. The V and J genes are TRBV29-1 and TRBJ2-3; D uncertain. The sequenced sample consisted of PBMCs. The CDR3 DNA reads TGCAGCGTCGTCCCCCCCACAGATACGCAGTATTTT. Translation: CSVVPPTDTQYF.